Sequencing of this TCR beta chain was carried out in a study of blood T cells in healthy people across ages. The V gene end was trimmed by 3 bases and the J gene end by 10 bases; junction bases not matched to a gene: 8. The CDR3 contains 14 residues. Germline CDR1 SQVTM, CDR2 ANQGSEA. Concerning this clonotype: Its antigen is not known.

Study-wide findings and caveats: CMV status of donors was unknown, possibly confounding expanded clonotype changes.

A second PCR of 7 to 11 cycles used a sample-barcoded 5' primer and a J-beta primer mix. Each cDNA was tagged by a template-switch adaptor containing 12 random nucleotides. A single record per CDR3 protein comes from TCRdb applying MiXCR to the 5' RACE reads. The repertoire holds approximately 1,000,000 distinct CDR3 sequences, under 55% seen once, with 18% in the top ten. Sequenced: blood. This TCR came from a woman aged 55-69 years in good health. The genes are TRBV29-1 and TRBJ2-1, with 11 nucleotides matching TRBD2. CDR3 amino acids: CSVDPGTSGWEQFF. In nucleotides, the CDR3 is TGCAGCGTTGATCCCGGGACTAGCGGCTGGGAGCAGTTCTTC.